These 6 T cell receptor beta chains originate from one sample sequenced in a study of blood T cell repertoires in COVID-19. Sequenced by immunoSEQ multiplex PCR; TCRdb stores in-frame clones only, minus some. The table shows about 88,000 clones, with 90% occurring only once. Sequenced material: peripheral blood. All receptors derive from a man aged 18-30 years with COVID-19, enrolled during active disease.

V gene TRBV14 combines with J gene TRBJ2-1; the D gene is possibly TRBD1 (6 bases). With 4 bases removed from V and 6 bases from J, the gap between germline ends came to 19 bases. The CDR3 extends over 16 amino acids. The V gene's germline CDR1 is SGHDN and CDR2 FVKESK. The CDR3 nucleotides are TGTGCCAGCAGCCCCCGGCTGGCAGGGGAAGGCAATGAGCAGTTCTTC. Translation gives CASSPRLAGEGNEQFF.

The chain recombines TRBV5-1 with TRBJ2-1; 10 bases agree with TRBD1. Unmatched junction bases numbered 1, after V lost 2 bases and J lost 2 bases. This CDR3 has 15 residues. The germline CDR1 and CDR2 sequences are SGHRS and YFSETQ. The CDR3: CASSLDRGPYNEQFF. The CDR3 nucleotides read TGCGCCAGCAGCTTAGACAGGGGGCCCTACAATGAGCAGTTCTTC.

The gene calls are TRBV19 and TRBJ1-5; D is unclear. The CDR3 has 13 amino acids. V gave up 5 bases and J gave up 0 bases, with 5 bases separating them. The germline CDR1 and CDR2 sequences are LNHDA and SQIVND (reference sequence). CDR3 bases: TGTGCCAGTAGTTTGGCTAGCAATCAGCCCCAGCATTTT. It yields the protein CASSLASNQPQHF.

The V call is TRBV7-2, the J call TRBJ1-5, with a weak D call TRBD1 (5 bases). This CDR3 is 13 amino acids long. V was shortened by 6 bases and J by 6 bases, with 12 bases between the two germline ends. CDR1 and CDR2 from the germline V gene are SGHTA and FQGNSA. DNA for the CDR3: TGTGCCAGCAGTTCATTAAGGGGTCAGCCCCAGCATTTT. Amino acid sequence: CASSSLRGQPQHF.

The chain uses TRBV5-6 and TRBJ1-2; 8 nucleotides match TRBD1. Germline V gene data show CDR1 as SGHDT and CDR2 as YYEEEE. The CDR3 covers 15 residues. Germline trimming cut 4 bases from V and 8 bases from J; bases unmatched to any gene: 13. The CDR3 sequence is CASSRPGQEAKGYTF. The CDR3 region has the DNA TGTGCCAGCAGCCGGCCGGGACAGGAGGCCAAGGGCTACACCTTC.

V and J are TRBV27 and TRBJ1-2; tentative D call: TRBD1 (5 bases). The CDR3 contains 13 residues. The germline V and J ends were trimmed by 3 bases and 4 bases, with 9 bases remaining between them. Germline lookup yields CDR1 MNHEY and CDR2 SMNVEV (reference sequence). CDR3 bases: TGTGCCAGCAGTTTTGACAGCTCCTATGGCTACACCTTC. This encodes CASSFDSSYGYTF.